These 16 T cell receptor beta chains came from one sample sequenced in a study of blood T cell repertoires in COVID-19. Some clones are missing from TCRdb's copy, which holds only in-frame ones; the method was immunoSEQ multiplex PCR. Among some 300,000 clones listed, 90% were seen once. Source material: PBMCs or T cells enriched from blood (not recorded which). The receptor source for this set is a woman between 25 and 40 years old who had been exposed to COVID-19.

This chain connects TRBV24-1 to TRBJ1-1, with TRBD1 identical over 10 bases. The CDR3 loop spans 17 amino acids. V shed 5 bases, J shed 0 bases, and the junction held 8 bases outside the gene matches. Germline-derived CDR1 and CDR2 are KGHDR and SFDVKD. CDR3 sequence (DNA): TGTGCCACCAGTGGTAGCCCGGGACAGGGGATGAACACTGAAGCTTTCTTT. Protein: CATSGSPGQGMNTEAFF.

CDR3 residues: CASSLVGAGARGNTIYF. CDR3 in DNA: TGTGCCAGCAGCTTAGTAGGGGCAGGGGCAAGGGGAAACACCATATATTTT. The chain is built from TRBV7-8 and TRBJ1-3, with TRBD1 as a possible D gene (6 bases). This CDR3 is built from 17 residues. CDR1 SGHVS and CDR2 FQNEAQ come from the germline V gene. The germline V and J ends were trimmed by 1 base and 4 bases, with 17 bases remaining between them.

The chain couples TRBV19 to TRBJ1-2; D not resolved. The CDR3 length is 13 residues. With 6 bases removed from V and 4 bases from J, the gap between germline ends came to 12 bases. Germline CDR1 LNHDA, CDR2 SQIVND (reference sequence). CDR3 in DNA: TGTGCCAGTAGAATTCCGGGATCCTATGGCTACACCTTC. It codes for CASRIPGSYGYTF.

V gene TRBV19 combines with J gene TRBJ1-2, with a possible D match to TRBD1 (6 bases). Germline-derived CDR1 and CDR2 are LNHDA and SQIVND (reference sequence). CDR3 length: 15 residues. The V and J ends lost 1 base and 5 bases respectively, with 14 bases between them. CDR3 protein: CASSIGGGQGYGYTF. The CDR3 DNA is TGTGCCAGTAGTATAGGGGGGGGCCAGGGATATGGCTACACCTTC. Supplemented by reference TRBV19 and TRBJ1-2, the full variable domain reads DGGITQSPKYLFRKEGQNVTLSCEQNLNHDAMYWYRQDPGQGLRLIYYSQIVNDFQKGDIAEGYSVSREKKESFPLTVTSAQKNPTAFYLCASSIGGGQGYGYTFGSGTRLTVV.

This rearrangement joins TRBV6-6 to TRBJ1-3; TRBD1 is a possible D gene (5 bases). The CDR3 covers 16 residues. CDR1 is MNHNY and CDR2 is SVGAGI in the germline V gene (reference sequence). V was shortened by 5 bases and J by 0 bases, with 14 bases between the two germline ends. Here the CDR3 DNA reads TGTGCCAGCAGTCACCCTGCGGGACCCTCTGGAAACACCATATATTTT. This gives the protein CASSHPAGPSGNTIYF.

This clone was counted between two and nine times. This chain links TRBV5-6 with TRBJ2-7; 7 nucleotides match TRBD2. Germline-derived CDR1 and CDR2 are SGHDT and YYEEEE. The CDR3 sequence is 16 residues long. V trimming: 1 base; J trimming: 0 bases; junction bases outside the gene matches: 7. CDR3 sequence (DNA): TGTGCCAGCAGCTTGTGGGCGGGGGTCTTCTCCTACGAGCAGTACTTC. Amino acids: CASSLWAGVFSYEQYF.

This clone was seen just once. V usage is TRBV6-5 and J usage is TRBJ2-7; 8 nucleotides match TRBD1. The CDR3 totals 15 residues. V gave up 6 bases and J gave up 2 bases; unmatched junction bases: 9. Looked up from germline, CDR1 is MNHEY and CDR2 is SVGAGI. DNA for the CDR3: TGTGCCAGCAGGACGAGGGACAGGCCCACCTACGAGCAGTACTTC. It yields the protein CASRTRDRPTYEQYF.

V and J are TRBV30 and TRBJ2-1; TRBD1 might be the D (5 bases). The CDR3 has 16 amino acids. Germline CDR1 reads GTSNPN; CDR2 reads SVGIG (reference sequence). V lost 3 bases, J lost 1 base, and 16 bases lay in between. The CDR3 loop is CAWRKDRSTSYNEQFF. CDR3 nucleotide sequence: TGTGCCTGGAGGAAAGACAGATCCACATCCTACAATGAGCAGTTCTTC. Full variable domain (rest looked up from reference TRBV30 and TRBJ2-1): SQTIHQWPATLVQPVGSPLSLECTVEGTSNPNLYWYRQAAGRGLQLLFYSVGIGQISSEVPQNLSASRPQDRQFILSSKKLLLSDSGFYLCAWRKDRSTSYNEQFFGPGTRLTVL.

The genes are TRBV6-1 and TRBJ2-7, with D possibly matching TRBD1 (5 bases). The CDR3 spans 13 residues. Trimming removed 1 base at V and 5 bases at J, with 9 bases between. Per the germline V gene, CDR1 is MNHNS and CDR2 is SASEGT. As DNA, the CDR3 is TGTGCCAGCAGTGAAGATTGGGGCCACGAGCAGTACTTC. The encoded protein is CASSEDWGHEQYF.

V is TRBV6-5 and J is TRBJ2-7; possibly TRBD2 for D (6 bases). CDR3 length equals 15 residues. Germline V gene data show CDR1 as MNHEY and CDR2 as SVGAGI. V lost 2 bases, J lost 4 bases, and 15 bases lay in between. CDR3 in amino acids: CASSYGWGRLYEQYF. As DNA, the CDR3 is TGTGCCAGCAGTTACGGTTGGGGGAGGCTGTACGAGCAGTACTTC.

The CDR3 sequence is CASSELQGPGNEQFF. The CDR3, as DNA: TGTGCCAGCAGTGAATTGCAGGGGCCCGGCAATGAGCAGTTCTTC. The chain combines TRBV2 with TRBJ2-1; D might be TRBD1 (6 bases). The CDR3 is 15 amino acids. The ends were cut back, 2 bases at V and 6 bases at J, with 14 bases in the middle. Looked up from germline, CDR1 is SNHLY and CDR2 is FYNNEI.

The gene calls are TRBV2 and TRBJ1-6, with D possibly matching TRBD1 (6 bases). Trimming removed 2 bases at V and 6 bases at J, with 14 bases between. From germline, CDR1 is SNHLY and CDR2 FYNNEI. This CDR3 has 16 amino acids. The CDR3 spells CASSESPGATNSPLHF. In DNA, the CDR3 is TGTGCCAGCAGTGAATCCCCAGGGGCTACTAATTCACCCCTCCACTTT.

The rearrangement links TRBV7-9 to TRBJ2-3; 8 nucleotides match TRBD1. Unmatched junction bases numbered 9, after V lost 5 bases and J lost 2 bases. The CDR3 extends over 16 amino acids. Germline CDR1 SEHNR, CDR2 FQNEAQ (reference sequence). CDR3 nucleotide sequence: TGTGCCAGCAGCCTCCTTTGGACAGGGCCCACAGATACGCAGTATTTT. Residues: CASSLLWTGPTDTQYF.

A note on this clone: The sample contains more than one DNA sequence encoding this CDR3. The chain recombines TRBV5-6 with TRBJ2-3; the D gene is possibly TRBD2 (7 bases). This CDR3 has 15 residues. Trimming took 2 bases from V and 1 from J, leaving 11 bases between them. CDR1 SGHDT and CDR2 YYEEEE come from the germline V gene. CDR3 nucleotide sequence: TGTGCCAGCAGCTTAAGGGGGGGCCGCACAGATACGCAGTATTTT. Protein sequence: CASSLRGGRTDTQYF.

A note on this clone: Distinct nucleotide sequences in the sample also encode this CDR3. CDR3 region: CASSVTGMNTEAFF. The CDR3 DNA follows: TGTGCCAGCAGCGTAACGGGAATGAACACTGAAGCTTTCTTT. The chain recombines TRBV9 with TRBJ1-1; D is unclear. The CDR3 is 14 residues long. Germline V CDR1 and CDR2: SGDLS, YYNGEE. Deletions cut 1 base from V and 0 bases from J, with 7 bases between.

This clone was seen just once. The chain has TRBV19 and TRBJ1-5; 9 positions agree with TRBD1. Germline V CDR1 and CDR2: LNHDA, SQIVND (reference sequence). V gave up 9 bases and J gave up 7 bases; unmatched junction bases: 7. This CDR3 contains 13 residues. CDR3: CASRTGDWQPQHF. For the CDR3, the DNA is TGTGCCAGCAGGACAGGGGATTGGCAGCCCCAGCATTTT.